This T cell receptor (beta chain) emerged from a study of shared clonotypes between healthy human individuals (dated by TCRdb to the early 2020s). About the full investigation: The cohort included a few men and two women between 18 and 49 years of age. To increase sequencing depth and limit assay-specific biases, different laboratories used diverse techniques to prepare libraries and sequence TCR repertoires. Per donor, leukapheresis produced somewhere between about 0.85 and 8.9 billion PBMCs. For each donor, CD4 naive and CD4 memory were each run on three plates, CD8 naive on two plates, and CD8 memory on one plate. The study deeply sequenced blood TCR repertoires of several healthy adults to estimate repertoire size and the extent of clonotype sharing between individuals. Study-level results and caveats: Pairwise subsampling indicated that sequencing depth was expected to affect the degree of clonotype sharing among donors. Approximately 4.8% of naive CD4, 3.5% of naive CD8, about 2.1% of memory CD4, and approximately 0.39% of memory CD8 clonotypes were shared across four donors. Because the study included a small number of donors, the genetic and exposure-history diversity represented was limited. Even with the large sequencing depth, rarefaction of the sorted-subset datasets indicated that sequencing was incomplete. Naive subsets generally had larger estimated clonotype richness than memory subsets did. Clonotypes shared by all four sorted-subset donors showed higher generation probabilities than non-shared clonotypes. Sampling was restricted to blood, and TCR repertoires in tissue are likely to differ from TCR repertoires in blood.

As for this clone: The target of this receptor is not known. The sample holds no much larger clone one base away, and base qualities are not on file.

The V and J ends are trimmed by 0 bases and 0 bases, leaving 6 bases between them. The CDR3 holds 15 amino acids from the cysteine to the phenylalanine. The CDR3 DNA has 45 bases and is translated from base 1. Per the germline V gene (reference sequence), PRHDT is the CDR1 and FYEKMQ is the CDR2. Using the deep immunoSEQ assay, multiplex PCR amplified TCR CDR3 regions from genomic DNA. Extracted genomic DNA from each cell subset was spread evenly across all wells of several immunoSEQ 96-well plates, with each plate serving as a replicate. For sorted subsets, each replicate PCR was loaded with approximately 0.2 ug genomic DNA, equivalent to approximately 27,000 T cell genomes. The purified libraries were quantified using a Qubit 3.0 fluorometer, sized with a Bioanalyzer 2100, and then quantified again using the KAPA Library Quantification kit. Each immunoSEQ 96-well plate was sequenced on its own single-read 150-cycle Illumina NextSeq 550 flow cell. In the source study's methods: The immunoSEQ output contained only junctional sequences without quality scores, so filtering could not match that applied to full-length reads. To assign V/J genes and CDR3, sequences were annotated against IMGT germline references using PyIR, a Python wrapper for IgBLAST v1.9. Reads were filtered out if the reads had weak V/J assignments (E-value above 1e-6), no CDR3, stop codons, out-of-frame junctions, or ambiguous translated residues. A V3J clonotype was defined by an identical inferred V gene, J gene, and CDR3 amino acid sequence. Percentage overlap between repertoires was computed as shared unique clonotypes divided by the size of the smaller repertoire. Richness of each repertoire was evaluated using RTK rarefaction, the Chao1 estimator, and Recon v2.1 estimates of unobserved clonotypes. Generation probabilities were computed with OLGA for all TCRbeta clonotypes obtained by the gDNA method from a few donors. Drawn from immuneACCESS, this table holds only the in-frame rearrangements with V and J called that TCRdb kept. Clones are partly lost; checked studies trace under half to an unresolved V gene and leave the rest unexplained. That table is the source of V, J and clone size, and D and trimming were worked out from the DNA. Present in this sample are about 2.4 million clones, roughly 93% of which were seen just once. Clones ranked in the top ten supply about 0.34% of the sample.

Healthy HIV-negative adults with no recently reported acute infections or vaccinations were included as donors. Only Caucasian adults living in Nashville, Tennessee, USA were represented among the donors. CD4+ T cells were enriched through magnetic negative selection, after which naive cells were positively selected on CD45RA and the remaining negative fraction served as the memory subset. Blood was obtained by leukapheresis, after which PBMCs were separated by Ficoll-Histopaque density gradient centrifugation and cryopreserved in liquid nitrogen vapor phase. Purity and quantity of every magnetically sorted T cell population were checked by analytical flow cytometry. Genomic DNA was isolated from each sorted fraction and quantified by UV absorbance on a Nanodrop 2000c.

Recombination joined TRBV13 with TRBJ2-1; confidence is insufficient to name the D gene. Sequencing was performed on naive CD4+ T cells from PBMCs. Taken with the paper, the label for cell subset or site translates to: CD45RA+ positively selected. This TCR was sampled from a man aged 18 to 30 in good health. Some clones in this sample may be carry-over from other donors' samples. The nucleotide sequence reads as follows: TGTGCCAGCAGCTTAGGGGCTAGCTCCTACAATGAGCAGTTCTTC. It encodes CASSLGASSYNEQFF.